This T cell receptor beta chain was recovered during a study of identical twins. Overall study findings and caveats: Conclusions relied on cross-sectional statistical analysis, not following the same donors.

Unmatched junction bases numbered 6, after V lost 5 bases and J lost 4 bases. CDR1 MDHEN and CDR2 SYDVKM come from the germline V gene. The CDR3 is 14 residues long. TCRdb called the 5' RACE reads again in MiXCR, with one record for every CDR3 protein. The data contain 690,000 or so distinct CDR3 sequences, approximately 9% of them seen just once; the ten biggest clones take up 0.98%. This clonotype was seen a few times. Antigen unknown. The same data also contributed to another study, on yellow fever vaccine responses in identical twins. From that report: As reported, the vaccine T cell response of twins seemed partly convergent and partly personalized.

The gene calls are TRBV28 and TRBJ1-2, with 8 bases fitting TRBD1. Sequenced: PBMCs. The TCR sequence derives from a young woman in good health. The CDR3 coding sequence is TGTGCCAGCAGTCCCAGGGGGCGGATCTATGGCTACACCTTC. Translation gives CASSPRGRIYGYTF.